This T cell receptor (beta chain) was sequenced for a study of blood T cell repertoires in COVID-19. Sequencing used immunoSEQ multiplex PCR; TCRdb keeps in-frame clones, though not all of them. The repertoire includes roughly 80,000 clones, about nine tenths of them detected once, and 1.5% to 2% sits in the top ten. The CDR3 is 14 amino acids. Trimming took 5 bases from V and 0 from J, leaving 8 bases between them. Germline V CDR1 and CDR2: LNHDA, SQIVND (reference sequence). Sample: peripheral blood. The chain has TRBV19 and TRBJ1-5; D uncertain. This receptor was obtained from a woman between 45 and 60 years old in a cohort sampled during active COVID-19. The CDR3 sequence: CASSHDYSNQPQHF. As DNA, the CDR3 is TGTGCCAGTAGTCACGACTATAGCAATCAGCCCCAGCATTTT.